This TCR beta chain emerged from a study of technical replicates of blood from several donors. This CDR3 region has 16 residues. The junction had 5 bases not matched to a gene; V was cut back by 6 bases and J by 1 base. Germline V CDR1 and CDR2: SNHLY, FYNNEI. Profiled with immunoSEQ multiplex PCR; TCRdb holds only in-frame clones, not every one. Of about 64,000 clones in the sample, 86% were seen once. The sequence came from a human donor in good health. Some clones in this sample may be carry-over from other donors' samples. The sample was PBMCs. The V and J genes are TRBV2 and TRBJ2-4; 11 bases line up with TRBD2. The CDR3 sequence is CASRVGLAVAKNIQYF. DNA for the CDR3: TGTGCCAGCAGGGTGGGACTAGCGGTGGCCAAAAACATTCAGTACTTC.